Shown below are 7 T cell receptor beta chains from a single sample sequenced in a study of blood T cell repertoires in COVID-19. Generated by immunoSEQ multiplex PCR, the TCRdb table keeps only in-frame clones and is missing some. The table records over 150,000 clones, about nine tenths of them present only once. Sequenced material: peripheral blood. These receptor sequences come from a man in his late teens or twenties who had recovered from COVID-19.

V gene TRBV7-6 combines with J gene TRBJ2-7; 9 bases align to TRBD1. The V segment lost 7 bases and the J segment 4 bases; nucleotides outside the gene matches: 11. CDR3 length: 15 residues. Germline CDR1 reads SGHVS; CDR2 reads FNYEAQ. CDR3 loop: CASTLGDRDHYEQYF. DNA for the CDR3: TGTGCCAGCACCCTAGGGGACAGGGATCATTACGAGCAGTACTTC.

The chain couples TRBV6-5 to TRBJ2-2; a weak D match, TRBD2 (5 bases). Trimming removed 7 bases at V and 0 bases at J, with 12 bases between. Germline V gene lookup returns CDR1 MNHEY and CDR2 SVGAGI. This CDR3 is built from 15 residues. This CDR3 reads CASTRGEPNTGELFF. The CDR3 region has the DNA TGTGCCAGCACCCGGGGAGAGCCGAACACCGGGGAGCTGTTTTTT.

The chain joins TRBV5-1 to TRBJ1-1; a possible D gene is TRBD1 (6 bases). V lost 0 bases to trimming and J lost 3 bases, with 12 bases between them. The CDR3 spans 15 residues. Germline V gives CDR1 SGHRS, CDR2 YFSETQ. In DNA form, the CDR3 reads TGCGCCAGCAGCTTGGGCGGACAGTCCGACACTGAAGCTTTCTTT. It specifies CASSLGGQSDTEAFF.

This clone was counted only a few times. Other DNA sequences in this specimen translate into the identical CDR3. This chain connects TRBV6-2 or TRBV6-3 to TRBJ1-2; D not resolved. Deletions cut 5 bases from V and 5 bases from J, with 18 bases between. Germline CDR1 reads MNHEY; CDR2 reads SVGEGT. The CDR3 contains 15 residues. The CDR3 spells CASSAVGVGRYGYTF. For the CDR3, the DNA is TGTGCCAGCAGTGCCGTCGGGGTAGGGAGGTATGGCTACACCTTC.

The chain recombines TRBV12-5 with TRBJ2-1, with TRBD1 identical over 10 bases. Trimming removed 6 bases from V and 8 bases from J; junction bases left unmatched: 7. CDR3 length: 14 residues. The V gene's germline CDR1 is LGHNT and CDR2 FRNRAP. The CDR3 sequence: CASGPGQGFYEQFF. In DNA form, the CDR3 reads TGTGCTAGTGGCCCGGGACAGGGGTTCTATGAGCAGTTCTTC.

The rearrangement links TRBV19 to TRBJ1-5; D ambiguous. Trimming stripped 4 bases from V and 3 bases from J, with 7 bases between. Germline V lookup: CDR1 LNHDA, CDR2 SQIVND (reference sequence). The CDR3 is 13 residues long. The CDR3 sequence is CASSNSHNQPQHF. The CDR3 coding sequence is TGTGCCAGTAGTAACTCCCACAATCAGCCCCAGCATTTT.

The CDR3 DNA reads as TGTGCCAGCAGCTTAACCGCGGGACCACCCACAGATACGCAGTATTTT. Translation: CASSLTAGPPTDTQYF. The chain links TRBV11-2 to TRBJ2-3; D possibly corresponds to TRBD2 (6 bases). Trimming took 2 bases from V and 2 from J, leaving 14 bases between them. The CDR3 loop spans 16 amino acids. Germline CDR1 SGHAT, CDR2 FQNNGV.